This T cell receptor beta chain originates from a study of cytomegalovirus exposure and HLA in healthy donors. The study ran its PCR with 60 Vbeta and 13 Jbeta primers. Sequenced by immunoSEQ multiplex PCR; TCRdb stores in-frame clones only, minus some. The profile shows roughly 200,000 clones, 75% to 90% of them singletons. About this clone itself: Antigen unknown. Other DNA sequences from this sample encode an identical CDR3 as well.

The CDR3 is 13 amino acids. Germline values: CDR1 SGHRS, CDR2 YFSETQ. Trimming left V 0 bases short and J 1 base short, with 4 bases between. Study outcomes and limitations: Specificity for CMV antigens was confirmed in vitro for a few of the CMV-associated chains. An apparent linkage of common viral pathogens to several of the most significant clusters emerged in a later analysis. A few V segments could not be told apart, such as TRBV6-2 and TRBV6-3, and were left out.

The V call is TRBV5-1, the J call TRBJ2-5; D is unclear. The origin of this receptor is a woman in her thirties in good health and CMV-seronegative. Sequenced: PBMCs. This CDR3 is CASSLGAQETQYF. In nucleotides, the CDR3 is TGCGCCAGCAGCTTGGGAGCCCAAGAGACCCAGTACTTC. Filled out from reference TRBV5-1 and TRBJ2-5, the complete variable domain reads KAGVTQTPRYLIKTRGQQVTLSCSPISGHRSVSWYQQTPGQGLQFLFEYFSETQRNKGNFPGRFSGRQFSNSRSEMNVSTLELGDSALYLCASSLGAQETQYFGPGTRLLVL.